This TCR beta chain emerged from a study of blood T cell repertoires in COVID-19. Overall study: Samples taken during acute and convalescent COVID-19 were collected in the United States, Italy and Spain. PBMCs, B-cell-depleted T cells, or T cells provided the cDNA or gDNA that made up the material.

The method was immunoSEQ multiplex PCR; TCRdb's version includes in-frame clones alone and lacks a portion of them. The top ten hold about 7% of the sample, which has about 180,000 clones, around 83% seen once. The sample was peripheral blood. This clonotype was sampled from a man in his forties or fifties with active or convalescent COVID-19.

CDR3 in amino acids: CASRPTGDQPQHF. The CDR3 nucleotides are TGTGCCAGCAGACCGACAGGGGATCAGCCCCAGCATTTT. The genes are TRBV28 and TRBJ1-5, with 8 bases matching TRBD1. The CDR3 totals 13 residues. J lost 5 bases, V lost 6 bases, and 3 bases had no gene match. The germline CDR1 and CDR2 sequences are MDHEN and SYDVKM.